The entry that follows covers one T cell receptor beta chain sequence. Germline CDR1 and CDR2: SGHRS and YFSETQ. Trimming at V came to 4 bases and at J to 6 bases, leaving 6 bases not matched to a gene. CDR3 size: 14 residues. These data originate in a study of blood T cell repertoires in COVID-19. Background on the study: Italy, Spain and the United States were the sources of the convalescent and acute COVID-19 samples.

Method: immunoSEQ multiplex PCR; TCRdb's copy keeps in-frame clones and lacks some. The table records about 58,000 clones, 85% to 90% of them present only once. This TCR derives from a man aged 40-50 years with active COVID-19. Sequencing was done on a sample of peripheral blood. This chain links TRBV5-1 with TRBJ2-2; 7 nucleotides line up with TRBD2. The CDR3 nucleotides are TGCGCCAGCAGCGAAATAGCGGGCTCCGGGGAGCTGTTTTTT. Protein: CASSEIAGSGELFF.